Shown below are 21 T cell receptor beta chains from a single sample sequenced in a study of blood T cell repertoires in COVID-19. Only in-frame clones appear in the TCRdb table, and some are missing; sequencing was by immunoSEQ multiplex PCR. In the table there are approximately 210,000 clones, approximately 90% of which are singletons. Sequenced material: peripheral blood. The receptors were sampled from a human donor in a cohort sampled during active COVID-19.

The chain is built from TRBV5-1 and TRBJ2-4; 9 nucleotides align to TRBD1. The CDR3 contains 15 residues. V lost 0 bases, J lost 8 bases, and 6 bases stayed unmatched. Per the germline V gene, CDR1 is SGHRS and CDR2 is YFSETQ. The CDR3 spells CASSLEQGATYIQYF. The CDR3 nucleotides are TGCGCCAGCAGCTTGGAACAGGGGGCAACATACATTCAGTACTTC.

CDR3 residues: CASSQEWLRTGKDSPLHF. In nucleotides, the CDR3 is TGTGCCAGCAGCCAAGAATGGCTCAGGACAGGGAAAGATTCACCCCTCCACTTT. This chain uses TRBV4-2 with TRBJ1-6, with 8 bases that match TRBD1. The CDR3 covers 18 residues. The junction had 12 bases not matched to a gene; V was cut back by 0 bases and J by 8 bases. The V gene's germline CDR1 is LGHNA and CDR2 YNFKEQ.

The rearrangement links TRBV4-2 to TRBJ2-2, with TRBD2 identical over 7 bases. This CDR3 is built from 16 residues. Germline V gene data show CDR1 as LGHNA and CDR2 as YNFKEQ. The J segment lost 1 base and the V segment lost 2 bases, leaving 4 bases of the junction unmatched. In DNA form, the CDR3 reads TGTGCCAGCAGCCAAAGGGCTAGCGGGAACACCGGGGAGCTGTTTTTT. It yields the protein CASSQRASGNTGELFF.

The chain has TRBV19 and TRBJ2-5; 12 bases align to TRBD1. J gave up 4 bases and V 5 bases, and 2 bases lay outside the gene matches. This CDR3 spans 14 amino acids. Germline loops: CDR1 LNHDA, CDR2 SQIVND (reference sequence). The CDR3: CASSGTGGGETQYF. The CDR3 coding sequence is TGTGCCAGTAGTGGGACAGGGGGCGGAGAGACCCAGTACTTC. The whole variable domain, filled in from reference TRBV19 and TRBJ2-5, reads DGGITQSPKYLFRKEGQNVTLSCEQNLNHDAMYWYRQDPGQGLRLIYYSQIVNDFQKGDIAEGYSVSREKKESFPLTVTSAQKNPTAFYLCASSGTGGGETQYFGPGTRLLVL.

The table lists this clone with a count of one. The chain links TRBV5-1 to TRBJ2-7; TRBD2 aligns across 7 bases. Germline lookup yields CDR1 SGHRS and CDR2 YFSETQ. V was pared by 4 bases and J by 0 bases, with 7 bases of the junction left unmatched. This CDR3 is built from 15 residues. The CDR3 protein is CASSAGDGVSYEQYF. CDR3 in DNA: TGCGCCAGCAGCGCGGGAGACGGAGTCTCCTACGAGCAGTACTTC.

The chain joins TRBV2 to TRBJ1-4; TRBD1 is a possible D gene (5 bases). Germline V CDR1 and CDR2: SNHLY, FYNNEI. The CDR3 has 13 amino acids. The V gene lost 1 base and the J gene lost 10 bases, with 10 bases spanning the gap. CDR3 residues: CASSEVGGGKLFF. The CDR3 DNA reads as TGTGCCAGCAGTGAAGTGGGCGGGGGAAAACTGTTTTTT.

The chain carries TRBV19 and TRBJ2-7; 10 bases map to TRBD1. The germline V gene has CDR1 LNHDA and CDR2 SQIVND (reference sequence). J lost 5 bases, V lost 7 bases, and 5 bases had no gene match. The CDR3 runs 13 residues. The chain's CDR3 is CASTPDRGDEQYF. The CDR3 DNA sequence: TGTGCCAGTACCCCGGACAGGGGGGACGAGCAGTACTTC.

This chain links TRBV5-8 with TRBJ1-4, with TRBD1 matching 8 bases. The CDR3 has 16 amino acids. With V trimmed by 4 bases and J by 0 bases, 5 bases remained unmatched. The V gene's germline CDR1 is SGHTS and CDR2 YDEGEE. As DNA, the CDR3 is TGTGCCAGCAGCCAAGGGACAGGTTCAACTAATGAAAAACTGTTTTTT. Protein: CASSQGTGSTNEKLFF.

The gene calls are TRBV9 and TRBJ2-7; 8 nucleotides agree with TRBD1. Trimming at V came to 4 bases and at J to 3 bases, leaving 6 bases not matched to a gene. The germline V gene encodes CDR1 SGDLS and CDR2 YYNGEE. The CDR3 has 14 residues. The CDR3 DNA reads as TGTGCCAGCAGCCAGGGACAGGCTCTCTACGAGCAGTACTTC. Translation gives CASSQGQALYEQYF.

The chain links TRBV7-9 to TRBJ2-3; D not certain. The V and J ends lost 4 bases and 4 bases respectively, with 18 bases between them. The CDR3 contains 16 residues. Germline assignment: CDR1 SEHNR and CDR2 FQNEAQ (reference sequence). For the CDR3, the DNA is TGTGCCAGCAGCTCCACTTTTTCGGGTGTGGCAGATACGCAGTATTTT. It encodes CASSSTFSGVADTQYF.

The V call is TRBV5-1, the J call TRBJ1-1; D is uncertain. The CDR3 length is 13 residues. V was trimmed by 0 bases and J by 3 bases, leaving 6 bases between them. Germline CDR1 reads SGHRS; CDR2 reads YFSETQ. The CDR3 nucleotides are TGCGCCAGCAGCTTGGACAGAGACACTGAAGCTTTCTTT. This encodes CASSLDRDTEAFF.

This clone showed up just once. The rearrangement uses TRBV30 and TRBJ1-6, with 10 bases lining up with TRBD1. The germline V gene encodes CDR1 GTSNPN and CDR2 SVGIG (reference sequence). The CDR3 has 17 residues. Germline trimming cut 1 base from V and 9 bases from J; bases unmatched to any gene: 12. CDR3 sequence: CAWSGTGGFSVGSPLHF. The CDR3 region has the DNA TGTGCCTGGAGTGGGACAGGGGGATTCTCCGTCGGTTCACCCCTCCACTTT.

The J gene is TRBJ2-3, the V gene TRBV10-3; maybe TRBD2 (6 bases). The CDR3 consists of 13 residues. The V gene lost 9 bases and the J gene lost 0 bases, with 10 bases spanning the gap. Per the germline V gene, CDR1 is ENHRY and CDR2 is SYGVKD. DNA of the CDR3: TGTGCCATTCGTAGCGGTAGCACAGATACGCAGTATTTT. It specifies CAIRSGSTDTQYF.

DNA for the CDR3: TGTGCCAGTGGACGACTAGCGGGAGACGGGGAGCTGTTTTTT. The encoded protein is CASGRLAGDGELFF. The V and J genes are TRBV19 and TRBJ2-2; 12 nucleotides line up with TRBD2. V lost 8 bases and J lost 7; bases outside the gene matches: 5. The CDR3 extends over 14 amino acids. CDR1 LNHDA and CDR2 SQIVND come from the germline V gene (reference sequence).

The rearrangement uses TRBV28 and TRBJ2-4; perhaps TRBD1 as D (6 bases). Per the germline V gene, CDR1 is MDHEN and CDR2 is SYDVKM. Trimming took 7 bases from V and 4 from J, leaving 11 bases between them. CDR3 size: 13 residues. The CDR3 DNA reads TGTGCCAGCATAGGACAGAAAAAAAACATTCAGTACTTC. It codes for CASIGQKKNIQYF.

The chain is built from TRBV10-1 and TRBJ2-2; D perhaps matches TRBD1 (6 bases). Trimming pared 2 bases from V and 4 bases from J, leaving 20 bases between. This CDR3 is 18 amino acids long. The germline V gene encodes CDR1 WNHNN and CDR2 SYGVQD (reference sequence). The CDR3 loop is CASSEVQGPGLATGELFF. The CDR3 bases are TGCGCCAGCAGTGAGGTTCAGGGGCCGGGGTTAGCCACCGGGGAGCTGTTTTTT.

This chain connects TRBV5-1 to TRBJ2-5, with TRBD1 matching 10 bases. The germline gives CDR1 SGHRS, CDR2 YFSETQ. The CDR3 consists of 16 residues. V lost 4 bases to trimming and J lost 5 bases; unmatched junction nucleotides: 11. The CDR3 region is CASSPEGTGAWETQYF. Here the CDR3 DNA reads TGCGCCAGCAGCCCTGAGGGGACAGGGGCATGGGAGACCCAGTACTTC.

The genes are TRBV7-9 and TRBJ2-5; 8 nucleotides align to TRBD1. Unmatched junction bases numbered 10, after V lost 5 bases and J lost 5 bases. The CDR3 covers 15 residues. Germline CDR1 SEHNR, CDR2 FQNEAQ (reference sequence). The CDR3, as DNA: TGTGCCAGCAGCCCCCCCGGGACAGGTATTGAGACCCAGTACTTC. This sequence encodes CASSPPGTGIETQYF.

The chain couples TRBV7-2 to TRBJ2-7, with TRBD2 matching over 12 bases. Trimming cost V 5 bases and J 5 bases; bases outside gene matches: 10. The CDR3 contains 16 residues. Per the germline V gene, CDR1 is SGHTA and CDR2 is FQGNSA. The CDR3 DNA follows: TGTGCCAGCAGCATTCTAGCGGGAGGGGGTGGCGACGAGCAGTACTTC. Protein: CASSILAGGGGDEQYF.

CDR3 protein: CASSSTGGAGYGANVLTF. The DNA for the CDR3 is TGTGCCAGCAGTTCTACAGGGGGCGCAGGGTACGGGGCCAACGTCCTGACTTTC. The rearrangement uses TRBV7-9 and TRBJ2-6; 9 bases align to TRBD1. This CDR3 is built from 18 residues. Germline trimming cut 6 bases from V and 4 bases from J; bases unmatched to any gene: 13. Germline assignment: CDR1 SEHNR and CDR2 FQNEAQ (reference sequence).

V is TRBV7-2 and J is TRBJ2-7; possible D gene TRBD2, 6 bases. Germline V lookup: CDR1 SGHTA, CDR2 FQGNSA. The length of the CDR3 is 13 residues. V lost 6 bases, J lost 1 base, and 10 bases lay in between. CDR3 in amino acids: CASRGRLSYEQYF. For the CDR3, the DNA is TGTGCCAGCAGGGGGAGGCTATCCTACGAGCAGTACTTC.